The rows below give T cell receptor beta chains drawn from one sample of a study of cytomegalovirus exposure and HLA in healthy donors. The protocol was immunoSEQ multiplex PCR, while the TCRdb copy is restricted to in-frame clones and leaves out a portion. The sample records under 200,000 clones, approximately 78% being singletons. The sequenced sample was PBMCs. The receptors come from a woman between 18 and 29 years old in good health and CMV-seronegative. CDR3s include the opening cysteine and the closing phenylalanine or tryptophan. A D gene is named only where the DNA matches it firmly. Size tells how often a clone was seen (once, few, many) or the class of an expanded clone, and some rows leave it out.

d_call: TRBD1
j_call: TRBJ2-1
v_call: TRBV5-6
clone_size: -
cdr3_aa: CASIEQGSSLPEQFF
cdr3_nt: TGTGCCAGCATTGAACAGGGGTCCTCACTCCCGGAGCAGTTCTTC

d_call: -
j_call: TRBJ1-1
v_call: TRBV7-3
clone_size: -
cdr3_aa: CASSPGEGAYTEAFF
cdr3_nt: TGTGCCAGCAGCCCGGGGGAAGGGGCGTACACTGAAGCTTTCTTT

d_call: -
j_call: TRBJ2-1
v_call: TRBV19
clone_size: -
cdr3_aa: CASSIDLWWDTYNEQFF
cdr3_nt: TGTGCCAGTAGTATAGATCTATGGTGGGACACCTACAATGAGCAGTTCTTC

d_call: TRBD1
j_call: TRBJ2-1
v_call: TRBV2
clone_size: -
cdr3_aa: CASSGGQGVYNEQFF
cdr3_nt: TGTGCCAGCAGTGGAGGACAGGGGGTCTACAATGAGCAGTTCTTC

d_call: TRBD1
j_call: TRBJ2-7
v_call: TRBV25-1
clone_size: -
cdr3_aa: CASSEYPKDRETSYEQYF
cdr3_nt: TGTGCCAGCAGTGAATATCCGAAGGACAGGGAAACCTCCTACGAGCAGTACTTC

d_call: -
j_call: TRBJ2-2
v_call: TRBV5-6
clone_size: -
cdr3_aa: CASSLAFGAVTGELFF
cdr3_nt: TGTGCCAGCAGCTTGGCCTTTGGGGCCGTCACCGGGGAGCTGTTTTTT

d_call: -
j_call: TRBJ1-5
v_call: TRBV18
clone_size: -
cdr3_aa: CASSPHNRGNQPQHF
cdr3_nt: TGTGCCAGCTCACCACACAACAGGGGCAATCAGCCCCAGCATTTT

d_call: TRBD1
j_call: TRBJ2-7
v_call: TRBV29-1
clone_size: -
cdr3_aa: CSVESGQGLSYEQYF
cdr3_nt: TGCAGCGTTGAATCGGGACAGGGGCTCTCCTACGAGCAGTACTTC

d_call: TRBD2
j_call: TRBJ2-7
v_call: TRBV19
clone_size: -
cdr3_aa: CASSRVAGVHEQYF
cdr3_nt: TGTGCCAGTAGTCGAGTAGCGGGAGTTCACGAGCAGTACTTC

d_call: TRBD1
j_call: TRBJ2-1
v_call: TRBV19
clone_size: few
cdr3_aa: CASLGQDAPYNEQFF
cdr3_nt: TGTGCCAGCCTAGGACAGGACGCTCCCTACAATGAGCAGTTCTTC

d_call: -
j_call: TRBJ2-5
v_call: TRBV14
clone_size: -
cdr3_aa: CASSGRIQETQYF
cdr3_nt: TGTGCCAGCTCAGGGAGGATTCAAGAGACCCAGTACTTC

d_call: TRBD2
j_call: TRBJ2-1
v_call: TRBV15
clone_size: -
cdr3_aa: CATSRAGGRVRWEQFF
cdr3_nt: TGTGCCACCAGCAGAGCGGGCGGGAGAGTTCGTTGGGAGCAGTTCTTC

d_call: TRBD2
j_call: TRBJ2-3
v_call: TRBV4-1
clone_size: -
cdr3_aa: CASSQATSADTQYF
cdr3_nt: TGCGCCAGCAGCCAAGCAACTAGCGCAGATACGCAGTATTTT

d_call: -
j_call: TRBJ1-2
v_call: TRBV9
clone_size: -
cdr3_aa: CASSEDGQINF
cdr3_nt: TGTGCCAGCAGCGAAGACGGACAGATTAACTTC

d_call: TRBD1
j_call: TRBJ2-3
v_call: TRBV4-2
clone_size: few
cdr3_aa: CASSQTGWGTGAGDTQYF
cdr3_nt: TGTGCCAGCAGCCAGACTGGTTGGGGGACAGGGGCCGGAGATACGCAGTATTTT

d_call: -
j_call: TRBJ1-5
v_call: TRBV11-2
clone_size: -
cdr3_aa: CASSLGRPDKAEGPQHF
cdr3_nt: TGTGCCAGCAGCTTAGGGAGACCTGACAAGGCCGAGGGGCCCCAGCATTTT

d_call: TRBD1
j_call: TRBJ1-5
v_call: TRBV4-1
clone_size: -
cdr3_aa: CASSRTMLRGPQAQHF
cdr3_nt: TGCGCCAGCAGCCGAACCATGTTGAGGGGGCCCCAGGCCCAGCATTTT

d_call: TRBD1
j_call: TRBJ2-7
v_call: TRBV6-5
clone_size: -
cdr3_aa: CATKESTGQRYEQYF
cdr3_nt: TGTGCCACCAAGGAGAGCACGGGACAGCGCTACGAGCAGTACTTC

d_call: -
j_call: TRBJ2-7
v_call: TRBV7-9
clone_size: few
cdr3_aa: CASSLVGTGEQYF
cdr3_nt: TGTGCCAGCAGCTTAGTTGGTACGGGCGAGCAGTACTTC

d_call: -
j_call: TRBJ2-1
v_call: TRBV4-1
clone_size: -
cdr3_aa: CASSLPGEEQFF
cdr3_nt: TGCGCCAGCAGCCTACCAGGGGAGGAGCAGTTCTTC

d_call: TRBD2
j_call: TRBJ2-2
v_call: TRBV9
clone_size: -
cdr3_aa: CASSVLAGVTGELFF
cdr3_nt: TGTGCCAGCAGCGTCCTAGCGGGGGTCACCGGGGAGCTGTTTTTT

d_call: -
j_call: TRBJ1-2
v_call: TRBV5-8
clone_size: -
cdr3_aa: CASSSLNRVSFYGYTF
cdr3_nt: TGTGCCAGCAGCTCTTTAAACAGGGTTTCGTTCTATGGCTACACCTTC

d_call: -
j_call: TRBJ2-7
v_call: TRBV25-1
clone_size: once
cdr3_aa: CASRATAGQGGYEQYF
cdr3_nt: TGTGCCAGCAGGGCCACCGCCGGGCAGGGGGGCTACGAGCAGTACTTC

d_call: -
j_call: TRBJ2-7
v_call: TRBV11-2
clone_size: -
cdr3_aa: CASSLGSTTYEQYF
cdr3_nt: TGTGCCAGCAGCTTAGGGAGCACTACCTACGAGCAGTACTTC

d_call: TRBD1
j_call: TRBJ2-7
v_call: TRBV27
clone_size: -
cdr3_aa: CASSIPGGEQYF
cdr3_nt: TGTGCCAGCAGTATCCCAGGGGGCGAGCAGTACTTC

d_call: -
j_call: TRBJ2-7
v_call: TRBV7-2
clone_size: -
cdr3_aa: CASSGAGFFEQYF
cdr3_nt: TGTGCCAGCAGCGGAGCGGGTTTTTTCGAGCAGTACTTC

d_call: TRBD2
j_call: TRBJ2-3
v_call: TRBV2
clone_size: -
cdr3_aa: CASSEGLAATDTQYF
cdr3_nt: TGTGCCAGCAGTGAGGGACTAGCGGCCACAGATACGCAGTATTTT

d_call: -
j_call: TRBJ1-6
v_call: TRBV6-1
clone_size: few
cdr3_aa: CASSPDSSNSPLHF
cdr3_nt: TGTGCCAGCAGTCCGGACAGCTCTAATTCACCCCTCCACTTT

d_call: TRBD1
j_call: TRBJ1-1
v_call: TRBV12-5
clone_size: -
cdr3_aa: CASALDRGGNTEAFF
cdr3_nt: TGTGCTAGTGCCCTCGACAGGGGAGGAAACACTGAAGCTTTCTTT

d_call: -
j_call: TRBJ2-7
v_call: TRBV27
clone_size: -
cdr3_aa: CASSPPGTSTYEQYF
cdr3_nt: TGTGCCAGCAGTCCCCCCGGGACATCCACCTACGAGCAGTACTTC

d_call: TRBD1
j_call: TRBJ1-5
v_call: TRBV6-6
clone_size: -
cdr3_aa: CASRETGAGGWPQHF
cdr3_nt: TGTGCCAGCAGGGAAACGGGGGCAGGGGGCTGGCCCCAGCATTTT

d_call: TRBD2
j_call: TRBJ2-1
v_call: TRBV7-9
clone_size: -
cdr3_aa: CASSWGVAGGNNEQFF
cdr3_nt: TGTGCCAGCAGTTGGGGGGTCGCGGGAGGGAACAATGAGCAGTTCTTC

d_call: TRBD1
j_call: TRBJ1-3
v_call: TRBV7-9
clone_size: -
cdr3_aa: CASSSPGQGYGNTIYF
cdr3_nt: TGTGCCAGCAGCTCCCCGGGACAGGGGTATGGAAACACCATATATTTT

d_call: TRBD2
j_call: TRBJ2-5
v_call: TRBV7-8
clone_size: -
cdr3_aa: CASSLQASGDQETQYF
cdr3_nt: TGTGCCAGCAGCTTACAAGCTAGCGGGGACCAAGAGACCCAGTACTTC

d_call: -
j_call: TRBJ1-4
v_call: TRBV15
clone_size: -
cdr3_aa: CATSYGGEKLFF
cdr3_nt: TGTGCCACCAGCTATGGAGGAGAAAAACTGTTTTTT

d_call: -
j_call: TRBJ2-7
v_call: TRBV18
clone_size: -
cdr3_aa: CASSSLDRSYEQYF
cdr3_nt: TGTGCCAGCTCGTCCCTTGACAGGTCCTACGAGCAGTACTTC

d_call: -
j_call: TRBJ1-5
v_call: TRBV18
clone_size: -
cdr3_aa: CASSPPVAGAQPQHF
cdr3_nt: TGTGCCAGCTCACCACCGGTCGCGGGGGCCCAGCCCCAGCATTTT

d_call: TRBD1
j_call: TRBJ1-1
v_call: TRBV7-3
clone_size: -
cdr3_aa: CASSFGQGDTEAFF
cdr3_nt: TGTGCCAGCAGCTTCGGGCAGGGGGACACTGAAGCTTTCTTT

d_call: TRBD1
j_call: TRBJ1-4
v_call: TRBV2
clone_size: -
cdr3_aa: CASTRDRGGGANEKLFF
cdr3_nt: TGTGCCAGCACCCGGGACAGGGGGGGCGGGGCTAATGAAAAACTGTTTTTT

d_call: -
j_call: TRBJ1-3
v_call: TRBV5-1
clone_size: -
cdr3_aa: CASSPLEDREGNTIYF
cdr3_nt: TGCGCCAGCAGCCCCTTGGAGGACCGTGAAGGAAACACCATATATTTT

d_call: TRBD2
j_call: TRBJ2-1
v_call: TRBV11-2
clone_size: -
cdr3_aa: CASSLRTRTDYNEQFF
cdr3_nt: TGTGCCAGCAGCTTAAGGACTAGAACTGACTACAATGAGCAGTTCTTC

d_call: TRBD1
j_call: TRBJ2-7
v_call: TRBV14
clone_size: -
cdr3_aa: CASSRRQGAQSYEQYF
cdr3_nt: TGTGCCAGCAGCCGGAGACAGGGGGCGCAAAGCTACGAGCAGTACTTC

d_call: -
j_call: TRBJ2-6
v_call: TRBV6-6
clone_size: -
cdr3_aa: CAGTQGANVLTF
cdr3_nt: TGTGCCGGTACCCAGGGGGCCAACGTCCTGACTTTC

d_call: TRBD1
j_call: TRBJ2-5
v_call: TRBV6-5
clone_size: -
cdr3_aa: CASSSRGETQYF
cdr3_nt: TGTGCCAGCAGCAGCAGGGGGGAGACCCAGTACTTC

d_call: TRBD1
j_call: TRBJ1-3
v_call: TRBV11-2
clone_size: -
cdr3_aa: CASSWGQGGNTIYF
cdr3_nt: TGTGCCAGCAGCTGGGGACAGGGTGGAAACACCATATATTTT

d_call: TRBD2
j_call: TRBJ2-3
v_call: TRBV6-5
clone_size: -
cdr3_aa: CASSQLAGGTDTQYF
cdr3_nt: TGTGCCAGCAGCCAGCTAGCGGGAGGAACAGATACGCAGTATTTT

d_call: TRBD1
j_call: TRBJ1-4
v_call: TRBV4-1
clone_size: -
cdr3_aa: CASSQGGQTNEKLFF
cdr3_nt: TGCGCCAGCAGCCAAGGGGGACAGACTAATGAAAAACTGTTTTTT

d_call: TRBD1
j_call: TRBJ1-6
v_call: TRBV19
clone_size: -
cdr3_aa: CASSDRVSYNSPLHF
cdr3_nt: TGTGCCAGCTCCGACAGGGTCTCCTATAATTCACCCCTCCACTTT

d_call: TRBD1
j_call: TRBJ1-6
v_call: TRBV19
clone_size: -
cdr3_aa: CASSMADRPYNSPLHF
cdr3_nt: TGTGCCAGTAGTATGGCGGACAGGCCCTATAATTCACCCCTCCACTTT

d_call: TRBD2
j_call: TRBJ2-1
v_call: TRBV7-2
clone_size: once
cdr3_aa: CASGPSGSLGYEQFF
cdr3_nt: TGTGCCAGCGGACCAAGCGGGAGCCTAGGATATGAGCAGTTCTTC

d_call: -
j_call: TRBJ2-7
v_call: TRBV5-1
clone_size: -
cdr3_aa: CASSPVGGNYEQYF
cdr3_nt: TGCGCCAGCAGCCCTGTCGGCGGGAATTACGAGCAGTACTTC